Listed below are T cell receptor beta chains from one sample, sequenced in a study of technical replicates of blood from a few donors. Assay: immunoSEQ multiplex PCR; the TCRdb copy retains only in-frame clones and omits some. The table has about 61,000 clones, more than 95% seen once. The sample comprised T cells isolated from PBMCs. These TCRs come from a human donor in good health. Both conserved end residues are part of each CDR3. A D gene is named only where the DNA matches it firmly. The listing skips clone size in some rows; elsewhere it reads once, few, many or a size class.

TRBJ2-3 15 . . TRBV11-2 CASSDPTRAGDTQYF TGTGCCAGCAGCGACCCGACCAGGGCTGGAGATACGCAGTATTTT
TRBJ1-1 13 . . TRBV9 CASQAGRSTEAFF TGTGCCTCCCAGGCAGGGAGGAGCACTGAAGCTTTCTTT
TRBJ1-4 14 TRBD1 . TRBV10-2 CASSEGQGYEKLFF TGCGCCAGCAGTGAGGGACAGGGGTATGAAAAACTGTTTTTT
TRBJ1-1 18 TRBD1 . TRBV6-1 CASSEFGGQGTKGTEAFF TGTGCCAGCAGTGAATTTGGAGGACAGGGAACAAAGGGGACTGAAGCTTTCTTT
TRBJ2-3 16 TRBD2 . TRBV5-1 CASSPFASGSADTQYF TGCGCCAGCAGCCCTTTCGCTAGCGGGAGTGCAGATACGCAGTATTTT
TRBJ1-5 12 . . TRBV6-5 CASAQANQPQHF TGTGCCTCGGCCCAGGCCAATCAGCCCCAGCATTTT
TRBJ2-7 14 . . TRBV4-1 CASSRGRGLNEQYF TGCGCCAGCAGCCGGGGCCGGGGACTCAACGAGCAGTACTTC
TRBJ1-3 16 . . TRBV11-1 CASSYRPGGSGNTIYF TGTGCCAGCAGCTACCGACCGGGAGGATCTGGAAACACCATATATTTT
TRBJ2-1 14 TRBD2 . TRBV5-1 CASSFAGVGNEQFF TGCGCCAGCAGCTTTGCGGGAGTAGGCAATGAGCAGTTCTTC
TRBJ2-1 12 . . TRBV11-3 CASSKAVHEQFF TGTGCCAGCAGCAAAGCCGTCCATGAGCAGTTCTTC
TRBJ2-2 19 TRBD1 . TRBV5-4 CASSPSLGTGVVDAGELFF TGTGCCAGCAGCCCCTCCCTAGGGACAGGGGTCGTTGACGCCGGGGAGCTGTTTTTT
TRBJ2-2 15 TRBD2 . TRBV5-6 CASSFREGNTGELFF TGTGCCAGCAGTTTCCGGGAGGGGAACACCGGGGAGCTGTTTTTT
TRBJ2-7 16 . few TRBV7-9 CASSLIPQRDTYEQYF TGTGCCAGCAGCCTAATCCCCCAGAGGGATACCTACGAGCAGTACTTC
TRBJ1-6 14 TRBD1 . TRBV27 CASSFGQGGSPLHF TGTGCCAGCAGTTTCGGACAGGGGGGCTCACCCCTCCACTTT
TRBJ2-1 14 TRBD2 . TRBV27 CASSFGTISNEQFF TGTGCCAGCAGTTTTGGGACTATCAGCAATGAGCAGTTCTTC
TRBJ2-7 16 TRBD2 . TRBV28 CASSVERGLPSYEQYF TGTGCCAGCAGTGTCGAGCGGGGCCTCCCCTCCTACGAGCAGTACTTC
TRBJ2-5 15 . . TRBV5-1 CASSSYTGGGETQYF TGCGCCAGCAGCTCTTACACAGGGGGGGGAGAGACCCAGTACTTC
TRBJ1-1 14 TRBD1 . TRBV15 CATSTDYRGLKAFF TGTGCCACCAGCACCGATTACAGGGGCCTAAAGGCTTTCTTT
TRBJ2-5 14 . . TRBV23-1 CASSQVDGEETQYF TGCGCCAGCAGTCAAGTGGACGGGGAAGAGACCCAGTACTTC
TRBJ2-7 14 TRBD1 . TRBV27 CASSWGQGPYEQYF TGTGCCAGCAGTTGGGGACAGGGACCCTACGAGCAGTACTTC
TRBJ1-5 13 TRBD1 . TRBV19 CASEDRAGQPQHF TGTGCCTCGGAGGACAGGGCTGGTCAGCCCCAGCATTTT
TRBJ1-2 14 TRBD1 . TRBV4-2 CASSPGQGNYGYTF TGTGCCAGCAGTCCCGGACAGGGAAACTATGGCTACACCTTC
TRBJ2-7 12 . . TRBV5-8 CASIPEAYEQYF TGTGCCAGCATCCCGGAGGCTTACGAGCAGTACTTC
TRBJ1-4 14 TRBD1 . TRBV5-1 CASSPGTEYEKLFF TGCGCCAGCAGTCCCGGGACAGAATATGAAAAACTGTTTTTT
TRBJ2-1 15 . once TRBV5-4 CASSSGGGLYNEQFF TGTGCCAGCAGTTCTGGAGGCGGGCTCTACAATGAGCAGTTCTTC
TRBJ1-6 15 TRBD1 . TRBV7-9 CASSLAGQGESPLHF TGTGCCAGCAGCTTAGCTGGACAGGGTGAATCACCCCTCCACTTT
TRBJ2-7 14 TRBD1 . TRBV27 CASSPGTGVYEQYF TGTGCCAGCAGCCCCGGGACAGGGGTCTACGAGCAGTACTTC
TRBJ2-3 14 . . TRBV29-1 CSVATGYYTDTQYF TGCAGCGTAGCTACAGGATACTACACAGATACGCAGTATTTT
TRBJ2-3 14 TRBD2 . TRBV11-2 CASSHSSGRDTQYF TGTGCCAGCAGCCATTCTAGCGGGAGGGATACGCAGTATTTT
TRBJ2-7 13 . . TRBV18 CASSPQGQYEQYF TGTGCCAGCTCACCACAAGGACAGTACGAGCAGTACTTC
TRBJ2-1 15 TRBD2 once TRBV7-9 CASSPREGVYNEQFF TGTGCCAGCAGCCCACGGGAGGGCGTGTACAATGAGCAGTTCTTC
TRBJ2-5 14 . . TRBV7-2 CASSLGGLEETQYF TGTGCCAGCAGCTTAGGAGGTCTGGAAGAGACCCAGTACTTC
TRBJ1-2 14 . . TRBV5-6 CASSFRGNTYGYTF TGTGCCAGCAGCTTTAGGGGGAATACCTATGGCTACACCTTC
TRBJ1-1 14 . . TRBV19 CASSIFPKNTEAFF TGTGCCAGTAGTATTTTTCCTAAGAACACTGAAGCTTTCTTT
TRBJ1-2 12 . . TRBV6-6 CASSYSNYGYTF TGTGCCAGCAGTTATAGTAACTATGGCTACACCTTC
TRBJ2-2 21 TRBD1 . TRBV28 CASSLFYGGRRDRPHTGELFF TGTGCCAGCAGTTTATTTTATGGCGGCAGGAGGGACAGGCCCCACACCGGGGAGCTGTTTTTT
TRBJ1-1 14 TRBD1 . TRBV9 CASSPTGQGPEAFF TGTGCCAGCAGCCCAACGGGACAGGGACCTGAAGCTTTCTTT
TRBJ2-7 12 . . TRBV28 CASSRSEYEQYF TGTGCCAGCAGTCGATCAGAATACGAGCAGTACTTC
TRBJ1-4 14 . . TRBV5-4 CASSLDPGSGKLFF TGTGCCAGCAGCTTGGACCCAGGGTCTGGGAAACTGTTTTTT
TRBJ1-4 16 TRBD1 . TRBV7-6 CASSLSQGAVGEKLFF TGTGCCAGCAGCCTATCCCAGGGGGCTGTAGGGGAAAAACTGTTTTTT
TRBJ2-1 14 TRBD1 . TRBV5-1 CASSLGDREHEQFF TGCGCCAGCAGCTTGGGGGACAGGGAGCATGAGCAGTTCTTC
TRBJ1-2 12 . . TRBV2 CASSSLSYGYTF TGTGCCAGCAGTTCTTTGTCCTATGGCTACACCTTC
TRBJ2-2 16 TRBD2 . TRBV7-3 CASSSGAGGRIGELFF TGTGCCAGCAGTTCTGGAGCGGGGGGGCGTATCGGGGAGCTGTTTTTT
TRBJ1-5 14 . . TRBV7-2 CASSLDGLNQPQHF TGTGCCAGCAGCTTAGATGGCCTCAATCAGCCCCAGCATTTT
TRBJ2-7 14 . . TRBV28 CASSFSVRSYEQYF TGTGCCAGCAGTTTCTCCGTGCGGAGCTACGAGCAGTACTTC